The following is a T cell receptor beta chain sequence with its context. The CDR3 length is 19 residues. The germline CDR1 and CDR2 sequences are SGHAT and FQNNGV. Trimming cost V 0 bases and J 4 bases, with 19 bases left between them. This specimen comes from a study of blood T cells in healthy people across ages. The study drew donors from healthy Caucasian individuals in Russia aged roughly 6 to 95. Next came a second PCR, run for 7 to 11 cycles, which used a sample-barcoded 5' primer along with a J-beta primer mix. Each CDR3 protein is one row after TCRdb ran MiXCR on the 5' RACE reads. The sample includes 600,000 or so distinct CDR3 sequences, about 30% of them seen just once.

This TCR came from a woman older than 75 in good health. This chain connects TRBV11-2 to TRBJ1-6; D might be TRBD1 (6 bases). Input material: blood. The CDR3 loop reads CASSLDLGTTLFYNSPLHF. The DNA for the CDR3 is TGTGCCAGCAGCTTAGATCTCGGGACAACCCTTTTTTATAATTCACCCCTCCACTTT.